This T cell receptor (beta chain) was captured by sequencing in a study of T cell changes during pregnancy in multiple sclerosis. Sequencing was performed with immunoSEQ multiplex PCR; in TCRdb, only in-frame clones are kept and a portion is missing. This sample has under 50,000 clones, with roughly 94% found just once. In the case of this clone: The same CDR3 can be traced to other DNA sequences in this sample.

The sequenced sample was CD8+ T cells from peripheral blood mononuclear cells, obtained in the first trimester of pregnancy. The receptor comes from a female donor with multiple sclerosis, enrolled in a pregnancy study.

The CDR3 loop is CASSLSRGYEQYF. CDR3 bases: TGTGCCAGCAGTTTATCCAGGGGTTACGAGCAGTACTTC. The chain has TRBV27 and TRBJ2-7, with a weak D call TRBD1 (6 bases). CDR1 MNHEY and CDR2 SMNVEV come from the germline V gene (reference sequence). The CDR3 spans 13 residues. V gave up 0 bases and J gave up 4 bases, with 7 bases separating them.